Listed below are T cell receptor beta chains from one sample, sequenced in a study of blood T cell repertoires in COVID-19. Here immunoSEQ multiplex PCR was the method, and the copy in TCRdb shows in-frame clones only, minus some. Found here are 15,000 to 20,000 clones, about 86% of them singletons; the top ten hold about 15%. The sequencing sample was made of peripheral blood. The receptors derive from an older man with acute or convalescent COVID-19. CDR3s include the opening cysteine and the closing phenylalanine or tryptophan.

v_gene	CDR3aa
TRBV7-2	CASSLAGGGTEAFF
TRBV6-4	CASSASGGYNEQFF
TRBV7-3	CASSPTGVSYEQYF
TRBV7-9	CASSSPLGQGENSPLHF
TRBV7-9	CASRVAGGDTQYF
TRBV7-2	CASSFGGGTDTQYF
TRBV9	CARSRGGGSGEQYF
TRBV18	CASSPVGVGYEQYF
TRBV10-3	CAITVRPEQGEQYF
TRBV19	CASSMDLRWETQYF
TRBV9	CASGPGTSTDTQYF
TRBV18	CASSPRTGENEKLFF
TRBV19	CASRSTPPQPQHF
TRBV4-3	CASSQASTPNTGELFF
TRBV5-1	CASSSAGAADTQYF
TRBV5-8	CASSFRGGANQPQHF
TRBV28	CATRTGGHEQYF
TRBV28	CASRSGTGDPLQETQYF
TRBV11-1	CASSPGLGTEAFF
TRBV18	CASSEQGRETQYF
TRBV9	CASSVGLAGDNEQFF
TRBV6-5	CASSSLRDKAFF
TRBV6-6	CASSSTGWGYTF
TRBV18	CASSPPLSGNTIYF
TRBV5-1	CASSWGTPTDTQYF
TRBV10-3	CAISEPTGVKGTGELFF
TRBV11-2	CASSTIQGNYGYTF
TRBV24-1	CATSDLTTGDTQYF
TRBV6-5	CASSYSIRRAPLGQYF
TRBV24-1	CATSGTGQGVSTDTQYF
TRBV6-5	CASSSIAEGSYNEQFF
TRBV7-9	CASSQGTAISYEQYF
TRBV19	CASSPRLAGVETQYF
TRBV7-8	CASSARDRAYNEQFF
TRBV9	CASSPEGRTDTQYF
TRBV12-5	CASGLVTWTGGSLSAYEQYF
TRBV2	CASTRGPNQPQHF